The 30 T cell receptor beta chains reported below all come from one sample, sequenced in a study of blood T cells in healthy people across ages. A J-beta primer mix and a sample-barcoded 5' primer were used in a second PCR of about 6 to 12 cycles. TCRdb recomputed calls from the 5' RACE reads with MiXCR, one row per CDR3 protein. The sample shows around 780,000 distinct CDR3 sequences, around 25% of them seen only once. Separately, the same data were catalogued under a study of T cells of mothers and their children.

The sequenced sample consisted of blood. The receptors come from a boy aged 5-17 years in good health.

The V and J genes are TRBV6-5 and TRBJ1-2; 8 bases match TRBD1. The germline CDR1 and CDR2 sequences are MNHEY and SVGAGI. The CDR3 is made up of 13 amino acids. V was clipped by 6 bases and J by 3 bases; unmatched bases: 3. The chain's CDR3 is CASRDRAHYGYTF. The CDR3 region has the DNA TGTGCCAGCAGGGACAGGGCCCACTATGGCTACACCTTC.

This chain uses TRBV10-3 with TRBJ2-7; 10 positions agree with TRBD1. J was trimmed by 0 bases and V by 6 bases; bases with no gene match: 5. The germline V gene has CDR1 ENHRY and CDR2 SYGVKD. The CDR3 covers 15 residues. The DNA of the CDR3 is TGTGCCATCAGGACAGGGGGCCCTAGCTCCTACGAGCAGTACTTC. Its translation is CAIRTGGPSSYEQYF.

This clonotype occurred a few times. The gene calls are TRBV7-9 and TRBJ2-7; D tentatively reads TRBD1 or TRBD2 (5 bases each). Germline loops: CDR1 SEHNR, CDR2 FQNEAQ (reference sequence). The CDR3 covers 12 residues. Trimming took 8 bases from V and 8 from J, leaving 16 bases between them. The CDR3 loop reads CASAYPRGQQYF. For the CDR3, the DNA is TGTGCCAGCGCTTATCCGAGGGGCCAGCAGTACTTC.

This clonotype was found a few times. The junction differs from germline at one of its ends, possibly a read error. The chain recombines TRBV19 with TRBJ2-1; D perhaps matches TRBD2 (9 bases). Looked up from germline, CDR1 is LNHDA and CDR2 is SQIVND (reference sequence). The CDR3 sequence is 14 residues long. This CDR3 reads CASSIQGASGDLHF. The CDR3 DNA sequence: TGTGCCAGTAGTATCCAGGGGGCTAGCGGGGACCTACACTTC.

This clonotype was seen more than once but under ten times. This chain links TRBV12-3 or TRBV12-4 with TRBJ2-2; D remains unclear. The CDR3 has 13 amino acids. The V and J ends lost 8 bases and 3 bases respectively, with 10 bases between them. The CDR3 reads CASWTLDTGELFF. The CDR3 DNA is TGTGCCAGCTGGACGTTAGACACCGGGGAGCTGTTTTTT.

This clonotype was counted a few times. The J gene is TRBJ2-5, the V gene TRBV5-1; D might be TRBD1 (5 bases). This CDR3 has 14 residues. Trimming took 4 bases from V and 0 from J, leaving 10 bases between them. Germline V gene sequence: CDR1 SGHRS, CDR2 YFSETQ. The CDR3 DNA follows: TGCGCCAGCAGCCCCGACAGACACCAAGAGACCCAGTACTTC. It codes for CASSPDRHQETQYF. The whole variable domain, remainder taken from reference TRBV5-1 and TRBJ2-5, is KAGVTQTPRYLIKTRGQQVTLSCSPISGHRSVSWYQQTPGQGLQFLFEYFSETQRNKGNFPGRFSGRQFSNSRSEMNVSTLELGDSALYLCASSPDRHQETQYFGPGTRLLVL.

This clonotype has only a few counts. The CDR3 region has the DNA TGTGCCAGCAGTCTTACACTAACTAGCACAGATACGCAGTATTTT. Translating it yields CASSLTLTSTDTQYF. V gene TRBV27 combines with J gene TRBJ2-3; D gene ambiguous. V was pared by 5 bases and J by 0 bases, with 12 bases between. The CDR3 spans 15 residues. CDR1 is MNHEY and CDR2 is SMNVEV in the germline V gene (reference sequence).

J is TRBJ2-5 and V is TRBV20-1; 7 nucleotides match TRBD1. The CDR3 length is 13 residues. After removal of 3 bases from V and 2 bases from J, the junction contained 3 bases not matched to a gene. Looked up from germline, CDR1 is DFQATT and CDR2 is SNEGSKA (reference sequence). DNA for the CDR3: TGCAGTGCTAGGTCGACAGGGCAAGAGACCCAGTACTTC. It yields the protein CSARSTGQETQYF.

This clonotype was detected a few times. The V gene is TRBV24-1, the J gene TRBJ2-5; 10 nucleotides line up with TRBD1. This CDR3 is 17 amino acids long. V was clipped by 3 bases and J by 2 bases; unmatched bases: 8. Germline V gene sequence: CDR1 KGHDR, CDR2 SFDVKD. In DNA form, the CDR3 reads TGTGCCACCAGTGATGCTCCGGGACAGGGGAGACAAGAGACCCAGTACTTC. It yields the protein CATSDAPGQGRQETQYF.

The sample holds many counts of this clonotype. The rearrangement links TRBV3-1 to TRBJ1-1; D not certain. Between the trimmed V and J ends, which lost 4 bases and 1 base, there was a span of 7 bases. The germline V gene has CDR1 LGHDT and CDR2 YNNKEL (reference sequence). The CDR3 runs to 13 residues. CDR3 region: CASSRQENTEAFF. CDR3 DNA sequence: TGTGCCAGCAGCCGCCAGGAGAACACTGAAGCTTTCTTT.

V usage is TRBV14 and J usage is TRBJ2-3; the D gene is possibly TRBD2 (5 bases). Trimming left V 1 base short and J 5 bases short, with 16 bases between. The germline V gene has CDR1 SGHDN and CDR2 FVKESK. CDR3 size: 16 residues. The CDR3 sequence: CASSQVSGIRIDTQYF. CDR3 nucleotides: TGTGCCAGCAGCCAAGTATCGGGGATCCGTATAGATACGCAGTATTTT. Filled out from reference TRBV14 and TRBJ2-3, the complete variable domain reads EAGVTQFPSHSVIEKGQTVTLRCDPISGHDNLYWYRRVMGKEIKFLLHFVKESKQDESGMPNNRFLAERTGGTYSTLKVQPAELEDSGVYFCASSQVSGIRIDTQYFGPGTRLTVL.

The chain uses TRBV20-1 and TRBJ1-5; maybe TRBD1 (5 bases). This CDR3 is 13 amino acids long. Trimming stripped 6 bases from V and 6 bases from J, with 15 bases between. From germline, CDR1 is DFQATT and CDR2 SNEGSKA (reference sequence). The CDR3 is CSAGRGAGQPQHF. CDR3 DNA: TGCAGTGCCGGGCGCGGGGCCGGTCAGCCCCAGCATTTT.

The sample holds a few counts of this clonotype. The J gene is TRBJ2-3, the V gene TRBV7-2; 7 bases map to TRBD2. The V and J ends lost 5 bases and 5 bases, in that order; junction bases with no gene match: 16. This CDR3 is built from 17 residues. Per germline, CDR1 SGHTA and CDR2 FQGNSA. Here the CDR3 DNA reads TGTGCCAGCAGCCGACGGGTCCGTAGGGCGGGGGAAGATACGCAGTATTTT. It specifies CASSRRVRRAGEDTQYF.

This clonotype has a handful of counts. This chain connects TRBV7-3 to TRBJ2-1, with 9 bases identical to TRBD2. Germline trimming cut 6 bases from V and 9 bases from J; bases unmatched to any gene: 12. The CDR3 runs to 15 residues. The germline V gene has CDR1 SGHTA and CDR2 FQGTGA. The CDR3 nucleotides are TGTGCCAGCAGATTTCCCGGGACTAGCCTCGGTGAGCAGTTCTTC. Amino acid sequence: CASRFPGTSLGEQFF.

There are a few counts of this clonotype. The chain joins TRBV12-3 or TRBV12-4 to TRBJ2-5; 8 nucleotides agree with TRBD2. Trimming at V came to 7 bases and at J to 1 base, leaving 14 bases not matched to a gene. The CDR3 is 17 residues long. CDR3 sequence (DNA): TGTGCCAGCAAAGAGGGAGATACGCGGGGGGCCCAAGAGACCCAGTACTTC. Its protein product is CASKEGDTRGAQETQYF.

This clonotype was detected only a few times. J is TRBJ2-5 and V is TRBV4-1; either TRBD1 or TRBD2 may supply D (7 bases each). Germline V gene lookup returns CDR1 MGHRA and CDR2 YSYEKL. V was clipped by 3 bases and J by 5 bases, with 19 bases between them. There are 16 residues in the CDR3. CDR3 region: CASSQRGGGRMETQYF. The DNA for the CDR3 is TGCGCCAGCAGCCAGAGGGGAGGGGGCCGGATGGAGACCCAGTACTTC.

This clonotype was found a few times. The V call is TRBV2, the J call TRBJ2-5, with 8 bases lining up with TRBD1. Trimming at V came to 5 bases and at J to 4 bases, leaving 12 bases not matched to a gene. CDR3 length: 16 residues. CDR1 and CDR2 from the germline V gene are SNHLY and FYNNEI. The CDR3 DNA reads TGTGCCAGCAGTCCTACCGAGGGACAGGTAGGAGAGACCCAGTACTTC. Its protein product is CASSPTEGQVGETQYF.

This clonotype was recorded a few times. The chain couples TRBV7-2 to TRBJ1-1; D not resolved. V was cut by 2 bases and J by 4 bases, with 8 bases left in between. The germline V gene has CDR1 SGHTA and CDR2 FQGNSA. This CDR3 comprises 13 residues. The CDR3 DNA follows: TGTGCCAGCAGCTTAAATCATTTCACTGAAGCTTTCTTT. The encoded protein is CASSLNHFTEAFF.

This clonotype was counted between two and nine times. The V call is TRBV6-5, the J call TRBJ2-7; 9 bases agree with TRBD2. The CDR3 covers 15 residues. With V trimmed by 2 bases and J by 3 bases, 5 bases remained unmatched. CDR1 is MNHEY and CDR2 is SVGAGI in the germline V gene. CDR3 nucleotides: TGTGCCAGCAGTTACGCGACTAGCGGCAGCTACGAGCAGTACTTC. Encoded protein: CASSYATSGSYEQYF.

This clonotype came up a few times. The gene calls are TRBV10-2 and TRBJ2-5; perhaps TRBD1 as D (5 bases). The CDR3 contains 15 residues. The germline CDR1 and CDR2 sequences are WSHSY and SAAADI. Between the trimmed V and J ends, which lost 7 bases and 4 bases, there was a span of 19 bases. The CDR3 is CASKTAGAGGETQYF. The CDR3, as DNA: TGCGCCAGCAAGACCGCTGGGGCCGGCGGAGAGACCCAGTACTTC.

This clonotype has a handful of counts. The V call is TRBV6-2 or TRBV6-3, the J call TRBJ1-4; no reliable D call. The ends were cut back, 7 bases at V and 2 bases at J, with 14 bases in the middle. This CDR3 is built from 15 residues. Germline V gives CDR1 MNHEY, CDR2 SVGEGT. DNA for the CDR3: TGTGCCAGCACCCAGCGAAGGTGGACTAATGAAAAACTGTTTTTT. Translation gives CASTQRRWTNEKLFF.

The table lists this clonotype with a few counts. The chain has TRBV7-8 and TRBJ2-7, with 7 bases identical to TRBD2. V was pared by 7 bases and J by 2 bases, with 14 bases of the junction left unmatched. From germline, CDR1 is SGHVS and CDR2 FQNEAQ. The CDR3 consists of 16 residues. CDR3 region: CASTHLTEGRAYEQYF. CDR3 sequence (DNA): TGTGCCAGCACCCATTTGACCGAAGGGAGGGCCTACGAGCAGTACTTC.

J is TRBJ2-3 and V is TRBV4-1; 7 nucleotides align to TRBD1. The J segment lost 0 bases and the V segment lost 4 bases, leaving 4 bases of the junction unmatched. The CDR3 has 15 amino acids. The germline V gene has CDR1 MGHRA and CDR2 YSYEKL. The CDR3 protein is CASSLQQGSTDTQYF. In DNA, the CDR3 is TGCGCCAGCAGCCTACAACAGGGGAGCACAGATACGCAGTATTTT.

This clonotype has a handful of counts. The chain links TRBV2 to TRBJ2-5; no definite D call. The end of the DNA aligns better with TRBJ2-7, so the J call may be wrong. Germline loops: CDR1 SNHLY, CDR2 FYNNEI. The CDR3 covers 15 residues. Here the CDR3 DNA reads TGTGCCAGCACAGAGGATCGACTCCGTTCCTACGAGCAGTACTTC. This codes for CASTEDRLRSYEQYF.

The rearrangement joins TRBV5-1 to TRBJ2-3, with TRBD2 matching 11 bases. J lost 5 bases, V lost 4 bases, and 6 bases had no gene match. CDR3 length: 15 residues. CDR1 is SGHRS and CDR2 is YFSETQ in the germline V gene. CDR3 bases: TGCGCCAGCAGCAAGACTAGCGGGGCGAAAGATACGCAGTATTTT. It yields the protein CASSKTSGAKDTQYF.

This clonotype has more than one count but fewer than ten. The chain employs TRBV7-2 and TRBJ2-5, with D perhaps TRBD1 (5 bases). The closer fit of TRBJ2-7 to the DNA end suggests the J call may be wrong. This CDR3 has 15 amino acids. The germline CDR1 and CDR2 sequences are SGHTA and FQGNSA. CDR3 loop: CASSTAVGLSYEQYF. For the CDR3, the DNA is TGTGCCAGCAGCACCGCGGTGGGGCTCTCCTACGAGCAGTACTTC.

This clonotype was seen a handful of times. The rearrangement links TRBV2 to TRBJ2-1; either TRBD1 or TRBD2 may supply D (5 bases each). Germline V gene data show CDR1 as SNHLY and CDR2 as FYNNEI. The ends were cut back, 5 bases at V and 9 bases at J, with 20 bases in the middle. The CDR3 is 15 amino acids. This chain's CDR3 is CASSPTGTPRGEQFF. The CDR3 nucleotides read TGTGCCAGCAGTCCCACCGGGACCCCAAGAGGTGAGCAGTTCTTC.

The rearrangement uses TRBV19 and TRBJ2-1, with D maybe TRBD2 (6 bases). V lost 6 bases and J 10 bases, leaving 16 bases between the germline ends. CDR1 and CDR2 from the germline V gene are LNHDA and SQIVND (reference sequence). The CDR3 is made up of 13 amino acids. CDR3 DNA sequence: TGTGCCAGTAGAGGGACTCCTCCCTTCGAGCAGTTCTTC. Translated: CASRGTPPFEQFF.

The chain uses TRBV19 and TRBJ2-5, with TRBD2 matching 7 bases. Germline CDR1 and CDR2: LNHDA and SQIVND (reference sequence). The CDR3 extends over 16 amino acids. J gave up 0 bases and V 5 bases, and 9 bases lay outside the gene matches. For the CDR3, the DNA is TGTGCCAGTAGTCCCTACGGGGGGACGTACCAAGAGACCCAGTACTTC. Translating it yields CASSPYGGTYQETQYF. Full variable domain (missing parts from reference TRBV19 and TRBJ2-5): DGGITQSPKYLFRKEGQNVTLSCEQNLNHDAMYWYRQDPGQGLRLIYYSQIVNDFQKGDIAEGYSVSREKKESFPLTVTSAQKNPTAFYLCASSPYGGTYQETQYFGPGTRLLVL.

J is TRBJ2-5 and V is TRBV11-2; perhaps TRBD2 as D (5 bases). Germline loops: CDR1 SGHAT, CDR2 FQNNGV. The CDR3 has 12 residues. V dropped 6 bases and J dropped 2 bases, with 7 bases sitting between them. CDR3: CASRRVQETQYF. The CDR3 coding sequence is TGTGCCAGCAGGCGGGTTCAAGAGACCCAGTACTTC.